This is a list of T cell receptor beta chains from one sample in a study of CD8+CD57+ T cells in acquired aplastic anemia. From the reads, TCRdb called clonotypes with MiXCR, one entry per CDR3 protein. The sample has about 150,000 distinct CDR3 sequences, over 50% seen once. Sample: sorted CD4+, CD8+, or CD8+CD57+ T cells (not recorded which) from PBMCs. These receptors all stem from a human donor with aplastic anemia. Both conserved end residues are part of each CDR3. A D gene is named only where the DNA matches it firmly. Size is omitted from some rows. Given values are once, few, many or a class for expanded clones.

CDR3 DNA: TGCGCCAGCAGCCAAGTCGCCCTAGACGATATATACAATGAGCAGTTCTTC
CDR3 protein: CASSQVALDDIYNEQFF
clone size: few
V gene: TRBV4-1
J gene: TRBJ2-1
D gene: .

CDR3 DNA: TGTGCCAGCAGCACATCAGGGCAGGTGGGCTACACCTTC
CDR3 protein: CASSTSGQVGYTF
clone size: many
V gene: TRBV5-4
J gene: TRBJ1-2
D gene: .

CDR3 DNA: TGTGCCAGCAGCAACGGAGGGGGGGGCAGGAACACTGAAGCTTTCTTT
CDR3 protein: CASSNGGGGRNTEAFF
clone size: many
V gene: TRBV6-1
J gene: TRBJ1-1
D gene: .

CDR3 DNA: TGCGCCAGCAGTGGGGAACAGCGGGTTGGTGGCTACACCTTC
CDR3 protein: CASSGEQRVGGYTF
clone size: few
V gene: TRBV10-2
J gene: TRBJ1-2
D gene: .

CDR3 DNA: TGTGCCAGCACCAGAACAGGGGGAAATGGAAAACTGTTTTTT
CDR3 protein: CASTRTGGNGKLFF
clone size: many
V gene: TRBV12-3/TRBV12-4
J gene: TRBJ1-4
D gene: TRBD1

CDR3 DNA: TGTGCCAGCAGGAGGGGGGGCGGAAGGACTGAAGCTTTCTTT
CDR3 protein: CASRRGGGRTEAFF
clone size: .
V gene: TRBV2
J gene: TRBJ1-1
D gene: .

CDR3 DNA: TGCAGTGCTAGGGGACAGGTACACGAGCAGTACTTC
CDR3 protein: CSARGQVHEQYF
clone size: .
V gene: TRBV20-1
J gene: TRBJ2-7
D gene: TRBD1

CDR3 DNA: TGTGCCAGCAGCTCCGAGCCCGGGAACTCACCCCTCCACTTT
CDR3 protein: CASSSEPGNSPLHF
clone size: .
V gene: TRBV5-5
J gene: TRBJ1-6
D gene: .

CDR3 DNA: TGCAGTGCTAGAGATCAAGGAGCCAGCATAGGAGAGACCCAGTACTTC
CDR3 protein: CSARDQGASIGETQYF
clone size: .
V gene: TRBV20-1
J gene: TRBJ2-5
D gene: .

CDR3 DNA: TGTGCCAGCAGCCCTGGACTAAAAAATGAGCAGTTCTTC
CDR3 protein: CASSPGLKNEQFF
clone size: .
V gene: TRBV7-9
J gene: TRBJ2-1
D gene: .

CDR3 DNA: TGCGCCAGCAGCCAAGAATCGGAGTTCTCCTACAATGAGCAGTTCTTC
CDR3 protein: CASSQESEFSYNEQFF
clone size: .
V gene: TRBV4-1
J gene: TRBJ2-1
D gene: .

CDR3 DNA: TGCGCCAGCAGCTTCGGGAGTGGGTACGAGCAGTACTTC
CDR3 protein: CASSFGSGYEQYF
clone size: many
V gene: TRBV5-1
J gene: TRBJ2-7
D gene: .

CDR3 DNA: TGTGCCAGCAGCGTAAACCCCCGGGGGACAGCCAAGACCTACAATGAGCAGTTCTTC
CDR3 protein: CASSVNPRGTAKTYNEQFF
clone size: .
V gene: TRBV7-3
J gene: TRBJ2-1
D gene: .

CDR3 DNA: TGTGCCAGCAGCTTGTCAGCTTACAATGAGCAGTTCTTC
CDR3 protein: CASSLSAYNEQFF
clone size: many
V gene: TRBV5-4
J gene: TRBJ2-1
D gene: .

CDR3 DNA: TGCGCCAGCAGCTTGGACGGGAACCCGAGCCCCCAAGAGACCCAGTACTTC
CDR3 protein: CASSLDGNPSPQETQYF
clone size: many
V gene: TRBV5-1
J gene: TRBJ2-5
D gene: .

CDR3 DNA: TGTGCCACCACCGGGGGACGACAGGGGGAGGATACGCAGTATTTT
CDR3 protein: CATTGGRQGEDTQYF
clone size: .
V gene: TRBV10-3
J gene: TRBJ2-3
D gene: TRBD1

CDR3 DNA: TGTGCCAGCAGCCCAACAGGGTCAGCACCCCTCCACTTT
CDR3 protein: CASSPTGSAPLHF
clone size: .
V gene: TRBV5-4
J gene: TRBJ1-6
D gene: .

CDR3 DNA: TGCAGTGCCTCCGGGACTAGCGGGCCGACCTACGAGCAGTACTTC
CDR3 protein: CSASGTSGPTYEQYF
clone size: few
V gene: TRBV20-1
J gene: TRBJ2-7
D gene: TRBD2

CDR3 DNA: TGTGCCAGCAGCTTAATGTACAAGGGGGATTGGCAGTTCTTC
CDR3 protein: CASSLMYKGDWQFF
clone size: .
V gene: TRBV9
J gene: TRBJ2-1
D gene: .

CDR3 DNA: TGTGCCAGTATTGGGACAGGGGATAGCAATCAGCCCCAGCATTTT
CDR3 protein: CASIGTGDSNQPQHF
clone size: .
V gene: TRBV19
J gene: TRBJ1-5
D gene: TRBD1

CDR3 DNA: TGTGCCAGCAGCTTCGGGACAGGGACCTACGAGCAGTACTTC
CDR3 protein: CASSFGTGTYEQYF
clone size: many
V gene: TRBV7-8
J gene: TRBJ2-7
D gene: TRBD1

CDR3 DNA: TGTGCCAGCAGCTCCTTCCGAGCGGGGGGGCTTAAGACCCAGTACTTC
CDR3 protein: CASSSFRAGGLKTQYF
clone size: many
V gene: TRBV13
J gene: TRBJ2-5
D gene: TRBD2

CDR3 DNA: TGTGCCAGCAGCCCGTGGGAGGGGGCCCTCCACTTT
CDR3 protein: CASSPWEGALHF
clone size: once
V gene: TRBV7-2
J gene: TRBJ1-6
D gene: .

CDR3 DNA: TGTGCCAGCAGCTTAGGACAGGGGATGCTTCGGCAGATTATGAACACTGAAGCTTTCTTT
CDR3 protein: CASSLGQGMLRQIMNTEAFF
clone size: once
V gene: TRBV11-1
J gene: TRBJ1-1
D gene: TRBD1

CDR3 DNA: TGTGCCAGCAGCTCACAAGGGAGCAATCAGCCCCAGCATTTT
CDR3 protein: CASSSQGSNQPQHF
clone size: few
V gene: TRBV7-9
J gene: TRBJ1-5
D gene: .

CDR3 DNA: TGTGCCAGTAAAACAGGGATTAGGGACATGTGGGGGGAGGTACTGTGGGAGACCCAGTACTTC
CDR3 protein: CASKTGIRDMWGEVLWETQYF
clone size: .
V gene: TRBV19
J gene: TRBJ2-5
D gene: .

CDR3 DNA: TGTGCCAGCAGCCCCTTCCCCGCCAATTCCTACGAGCAGTACTTC
CDR3 protein: CASSPFPANSYEQYF
clone size: .
V gene: TRBV11-2
J gene: TRBJ2-7
D gene: .

CDR3 DNA: TGCGCCAGCTGCTCCGGGACAGGGGATTACGAGCAGTACTTC
CDR3 protein: CASCSGTGDYEQYF
clone size: .
V gene: TRBV5-1
J gene: TRBJ2-7
D gene: TRBD1

CDR3 DNA: TGTGCCACCAGCCGCTGGCCTTTGGGCACAGATACGCAGTATTTT
CDR3 protein: CATSRWPLGTDTQYF
clone size: many
V gene: TRBV15
J gene: TRBJ2-3
D gene: .

CDR3 DNA: TGCAGTGCGGACACTAGCGACTCCTACGAGCAGTACTTC
CDR3 protein: CSADTSDSYEQYF
clone size: .
V gene: TRBV20-1
J gene: TRBJ2-7
D gene: TRBD2

CDR3 DNA: TGTGCCAGCAGCCCAAGGAGGGGGCGGACCTACGAGCAGTACTTC
CDR3 protein: CASSPRRGRTYEQYF
clone size: .
V gene: TRBV7-9
J gene: TRBJ2-7
D gene: .

CDR3 DNA: TGTGCCAGCTCACCCCCAGGGGGCGCGTCGAAGGGTGAAGCTTTCTTT
CDR3 protein: CASSPPGGASKGEAFF
clone size: .
V gene: TRBV18
J gene: TRBJ1-1
D gene: TRBD1

CDR3 DNA: TGTGCCAGCAGCCCAGAAGCCTCGACACCCCTCCACTTT
CDR3 protein: CASSPEASTPLHF
clone size: many
V gene: TRBV6-4
J gene: TRBJ1-6
D gene: .

CDR3 DNA: TGTGCCAGCAGTTACCTACAGGGGAGGGCCTACGAGCAGTACTTC
CDR3 protein: CASSYLQGRAYEQYF
clone size: many
V gene: TRBV6-2/TRBV6-3
J gene: TRBJ2-7
D gene: .

CDR3 DNA: TGTGCCAGCAGCCTAGGGGGTCGGGGCGGTGAAGGACAGTACTTC
CDR3 protein: CASSLGGRGGEGQYF
clone size: many
V gene: TRBV7-9
J gene: TRBJ2-7
D gene: .

CDR3 DNA: TGTGCCAGCAGTTACTCTTCGGGGCGTTCGATGAATTCACCCCTCCACTTT
CDR3 protein: CASSYSSGRSMNSPLHF
clone size: .
V gene: TRBV10-3
J gene: TRBJ1-6
D gene: .

CDR3 DNA: TGCAGTGCTAGTCCCGGACTGGGTTTGAGTCAGCCCCAGCATTTT
CDR3 protein: CSASPGLGLSQPQHF
clone size: many
V gene: TRBV20-1
J gene: TRBJ1-5
D gene: .

CDR3 DNA: TGCGCCAGCAGCTTTGGGACAGGTACACTCTACGAGCAGTACTTC
CDR3 protein: CASSFGTGTLYEQYF
clone size: many
V gene: TRBV5-1
J gene: TRBJ2-7
D gene: TRBD1

CDR3 DNA: TGTGCCAGCAGTTCTGGGGGGGTTGGAAACACCATATATTTT
CDR3 protein: CASSSGGVGNTIYF
clone size: many
V gene: TRBV7-9
J gene: TRBJ1-3
D gene: .

CDR3 DNA: TGCGCCAGCAGCCAAGAGGGCCTCGAGGGCTCCTACGAGCAGTACTTC
CDR3 protein: CASSQEGLEGSYEQYF
clone size: many
V gene: TRBV4-3
J gene: TRBJ2-7
D gene: .

CDR3 DNA: TGTGCCAGCAGTTACACAGGGTCTGGGGCCAACGTCCTGACTTTC
CDR3 protein: CASSYTGSGANVLTF
clone size: many
V gene: TRBV6-5
J gene: TRBJ2-6
D gene: .

CDR3 DNA: TGTGCCAGCGCTATAGGCCGGGGGGATACGCAGTATTTT
CDR3 protein: CASAIGRGDTQYF
clone size: .
V gene: TRBV7-9
J gene: TRBJ2-3
D gene: .

CDR3 DNA: TGTGCCAGTAGGCATCAGGGGCAGCGGAATCAGCCCCAGCATTTT
CDR3 protein: CASRHQGQRNQPQHF
clone size: many
V gene: TRBV19
J gene: TRBJ1-5
D gene: .

CDR3 DNA: TGTGCCAGCAGCTCGAGCCGGGGCCATTTTAACACTGAAGCTTTCTTT
CDR3 protein: CASSSSRGHFNTEAFF
clone size: .
V gene: TRBV27
J gene: TRBJ1-1
D gene: .

CDR3 DNA: TGCAGTGGGTTCGCAGAAACCTACGAGCAGTACTTC
CDR3 protein: CSGFAETYEQYF
clone size: .
V gene: TRBV20-1
J gene: TRBJ2-7
D gene: .

CDR3 DNA: TGTGCCAGCAGCTTAGCGGCAGGGGATGATTCACCCCTCCACTTT
CDR3 protein: CASSLAAGDDSPLHF
clone size: .
V gene: TRBV11-3
J gene: TRBJ1-6
D gene: .

CDR3 DNA: TGTGCCACCAGCAGAGCGGCCGGGAACGAGCAGTACTTC
CDR3 protein: CATSRAAGNEQYF
clone size: few
V gene: TRBV15
J gene: TRBJ2-7
D gene: .

CDR3 DNA: TGTGCCAGCAGCTCGCCCGGGACCGGATACGAGCAGTACTTC
CDR3 protein: CASSSPGTGYEQYF
clone size: .
V gene: TRBV5-4
J gene: TRBJ2-7
D gene: .

CDR3 DNA: TGTGCCAGCAGTGGGACTAGCGGGCCTCAAGAGGCCCAGTACTTC
CDR3 protein: CASSGTSGPQEAQYF
clone size: once
V gene: TRBV2
J gene: TRBJ2-5
D gene: TRBD2